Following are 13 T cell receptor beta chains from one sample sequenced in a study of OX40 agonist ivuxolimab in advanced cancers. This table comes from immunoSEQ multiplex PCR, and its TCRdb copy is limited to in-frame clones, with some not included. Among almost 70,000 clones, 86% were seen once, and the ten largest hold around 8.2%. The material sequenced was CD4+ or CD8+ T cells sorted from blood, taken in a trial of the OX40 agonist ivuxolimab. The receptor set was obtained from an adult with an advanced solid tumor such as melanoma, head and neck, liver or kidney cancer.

The CDR3 is CASSPVPVKETQYF. For the CDR3, the DNA is TGTGCCAGCAGCCCCGTCCCGGTTAAAGAGACCCAGTACTTC. The chain combines TRBV7-7 with TRBJ2-5; no firm D call. Germline assignment: CDR1 SSHAT and CDR2 FNYEAQ (reference sequence). With 5 bases removed from V and 3 bases from J, the gap between germline ends came to 13 bases. This CDR3 region has 14 residues.

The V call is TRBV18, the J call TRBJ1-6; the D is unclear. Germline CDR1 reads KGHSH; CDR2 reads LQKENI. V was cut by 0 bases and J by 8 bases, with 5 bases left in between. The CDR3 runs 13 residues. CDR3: CASSPPRDSPLHF. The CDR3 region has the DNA TGTGCCAGCTCACCACCAAGGGATTCACCCCTCCACTTT.

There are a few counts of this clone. The CDR3 DNA reads as TGCAGCGTTGGACTACATAAAAGTGCCACTGAAGCTTTCTTT. It encodes CSVGLHKSATEAFF. The chain joins TRBV29-1 to TRBJ1-1, with D unresolved. CDR3 length equals 14 residues. V lost 4 bases and J 4 bases, leaving 16 bases between the germline ends. CDR1 is SQVTM and CDR2 is ANQGSEA in the germline V gene.

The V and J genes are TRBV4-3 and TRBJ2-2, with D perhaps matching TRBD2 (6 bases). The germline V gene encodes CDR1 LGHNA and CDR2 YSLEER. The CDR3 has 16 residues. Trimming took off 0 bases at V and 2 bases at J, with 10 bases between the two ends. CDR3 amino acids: CASSQESGVNTGELFF. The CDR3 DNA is TGCGCCAGCAGCCAAGAGTCGGGGGTAAACACCGGGGAGCTGTTTTTT.

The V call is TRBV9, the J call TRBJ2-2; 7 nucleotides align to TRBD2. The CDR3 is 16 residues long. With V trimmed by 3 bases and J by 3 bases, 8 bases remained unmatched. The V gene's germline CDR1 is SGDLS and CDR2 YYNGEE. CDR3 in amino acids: CASSAGPAGDTGELFF. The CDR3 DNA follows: TGTGCCAGCAGCGCAGGCCCCGCGGGGGACACCGGGGAGCTGTTTTTT.

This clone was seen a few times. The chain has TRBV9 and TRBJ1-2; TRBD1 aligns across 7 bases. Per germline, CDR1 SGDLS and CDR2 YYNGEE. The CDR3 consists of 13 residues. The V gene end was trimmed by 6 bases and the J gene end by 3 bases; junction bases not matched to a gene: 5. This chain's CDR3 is CASTRDRHYGYTF. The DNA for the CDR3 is TGTGCCAGCACCCGGGACAGACACTATGGCTACACCTTC.

CDR3 sequence reads: CASSFTGRNTEAFF. CDR3 in DNA: TGTGCCAGCAGTTTCACGGGGCGGAACACTGAAGCTTTCTTT. The chain joins TRBV27 to TRBJ1-1; D is perhaps TRBD1 (5 bases). The CDR3 covers 14 residues. The germline gives CDR1 MNHEY, CDR2 SMNVEV (reference sequence). Deletions cut 3 bases from V and 1 base from J, with 9 bases between.

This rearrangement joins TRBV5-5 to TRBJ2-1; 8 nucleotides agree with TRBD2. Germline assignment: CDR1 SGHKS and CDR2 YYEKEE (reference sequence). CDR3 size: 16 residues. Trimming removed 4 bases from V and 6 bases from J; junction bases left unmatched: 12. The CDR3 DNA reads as TGTGCCAGCAGCCCTTTAGCGGGGACTAGGGTCAATGAGCAGTTCTTC. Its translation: CASSPLAGTRVNEQFF.

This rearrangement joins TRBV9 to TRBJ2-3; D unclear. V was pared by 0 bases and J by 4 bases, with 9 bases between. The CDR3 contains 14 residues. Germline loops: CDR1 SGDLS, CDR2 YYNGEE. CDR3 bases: TGTGCCAGCAGCGTAGGATCCCCCTCAGATACGCAGTATTTT. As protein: CASSVGSPSDTQYF. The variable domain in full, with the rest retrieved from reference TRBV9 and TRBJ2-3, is DSGVTQTPKHLITATGQRVTLRCSPRSGDLSVYWYQQSLDQGLQFLIQYYNGEERAKGNILERFSAQQFPDLHSELNLSSLELGDSALYFCASSVGSPSDTQYFGPGTRLTVL.

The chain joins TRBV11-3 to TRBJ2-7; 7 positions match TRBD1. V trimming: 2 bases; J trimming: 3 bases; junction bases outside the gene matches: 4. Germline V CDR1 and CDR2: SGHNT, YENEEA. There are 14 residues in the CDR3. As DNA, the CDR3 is TGTGCCAGCAGCTTAATCCGGGACAGCTACGAGCAGTACTTC. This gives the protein CASSLIRDSYEQYF.

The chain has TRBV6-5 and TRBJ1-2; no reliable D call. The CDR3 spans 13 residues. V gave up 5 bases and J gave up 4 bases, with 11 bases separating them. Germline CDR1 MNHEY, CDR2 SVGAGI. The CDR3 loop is CASSPQSFYGYTF. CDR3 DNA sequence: TGTGCCAGCAGTCCACAGAGCTTCTATGGCTACACCTTC.

The CDR3 coding sequence is TGTGCCCATACCCCCCCTATGGTCGTGGAGACCCAGTACTTC. This gives the protein CAHTPPMVVETQYF. V gene TRBV30 combines with J gene TRBJ2-5; D is uncertain. The CDR3 totals 14 residues. From germline, CDR1 is GTSNPN and CDR2 SVGIG (reference sequence). Trimming took off 8 bases at V and 5 bases at J, with 21 bases between the two ends.

The CDR3 here is CASSLRASSGNQPQHF. The CDR3 DNA reads as TGCGCCAGCAGCCTAAGGGCCTCAAGTGGTAATCAGCCCCAGCATTTT. The rearrangement links TRBV5-1 to TRBJ1-5; unclear D gene. The CDR3 has 16 residues. V dropped 4 bases and J dropped 4 bases, with 18 bases sitting between them. The germline gives CDR1 SGHRS, CDR2 YFSETQ.